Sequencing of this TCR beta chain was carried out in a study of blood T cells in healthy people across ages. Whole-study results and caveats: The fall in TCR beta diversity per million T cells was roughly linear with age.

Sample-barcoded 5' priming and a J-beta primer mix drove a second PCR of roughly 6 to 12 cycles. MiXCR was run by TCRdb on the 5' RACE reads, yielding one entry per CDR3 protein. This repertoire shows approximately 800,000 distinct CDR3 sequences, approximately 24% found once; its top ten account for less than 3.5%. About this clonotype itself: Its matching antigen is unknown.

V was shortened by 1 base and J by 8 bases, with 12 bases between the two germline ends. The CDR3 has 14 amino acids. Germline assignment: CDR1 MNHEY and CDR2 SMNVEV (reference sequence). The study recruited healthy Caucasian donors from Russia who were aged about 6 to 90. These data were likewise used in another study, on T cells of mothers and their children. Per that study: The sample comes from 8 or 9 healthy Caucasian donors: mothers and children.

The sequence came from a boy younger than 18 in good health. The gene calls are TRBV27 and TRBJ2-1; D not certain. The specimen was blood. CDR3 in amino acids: CASSLLGGQDEQFF. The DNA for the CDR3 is TGTGCCAGCAGTTTATTAGGTGGGCAAGATGAGCAGTTCTTC.